Described below is a single T cell receptor beta chain sequence and its context. The germline CDR1 and CDR2 sequences are KGHSH and LQKENI. The CDR3 has 15 amino acids. Trimming removed 3 bases from V and 8 bases from J; junction bases left unmatched: 6. The source of the sample is a study of T cells in tuberculosis. Clones were sequenced by immunoSEQ multiplex PCR, and TCRdb holds only the in-frame ones, with some missing. Of around 33,000 clones listed, about nine tenths are singletons. This rearrangement joins TRBV18 to TRBJ2-2, with 10 bases that match TRBD2. The specimen sequenced was PBMCs. The TCR originated in a donor aged 10-29 years with latent tuberculosis or without tuberculosis infection. Some clones in this sample may be carry-over from other donors' samples. This CDR3 is CASSPGLAILGELFF. The CDR3 DNA reads TGTGCCAGCTCACCGGGACTAGCGATCTTGGGGGAGCTGTTTTTT.